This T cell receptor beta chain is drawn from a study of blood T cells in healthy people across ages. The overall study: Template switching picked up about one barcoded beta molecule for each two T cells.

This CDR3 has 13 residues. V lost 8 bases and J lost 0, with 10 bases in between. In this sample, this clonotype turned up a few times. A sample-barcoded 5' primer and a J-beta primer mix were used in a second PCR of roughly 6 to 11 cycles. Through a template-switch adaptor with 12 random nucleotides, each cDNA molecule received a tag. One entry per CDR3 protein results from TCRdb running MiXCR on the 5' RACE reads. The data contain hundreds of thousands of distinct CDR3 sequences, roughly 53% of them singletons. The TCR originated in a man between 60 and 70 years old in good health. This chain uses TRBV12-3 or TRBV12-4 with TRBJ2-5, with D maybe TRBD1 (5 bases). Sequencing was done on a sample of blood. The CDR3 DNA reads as TGTGCCAGCGGCCAGGGATACCAAGAGACCCAGTACTTC. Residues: CASGQGYQETQYF.